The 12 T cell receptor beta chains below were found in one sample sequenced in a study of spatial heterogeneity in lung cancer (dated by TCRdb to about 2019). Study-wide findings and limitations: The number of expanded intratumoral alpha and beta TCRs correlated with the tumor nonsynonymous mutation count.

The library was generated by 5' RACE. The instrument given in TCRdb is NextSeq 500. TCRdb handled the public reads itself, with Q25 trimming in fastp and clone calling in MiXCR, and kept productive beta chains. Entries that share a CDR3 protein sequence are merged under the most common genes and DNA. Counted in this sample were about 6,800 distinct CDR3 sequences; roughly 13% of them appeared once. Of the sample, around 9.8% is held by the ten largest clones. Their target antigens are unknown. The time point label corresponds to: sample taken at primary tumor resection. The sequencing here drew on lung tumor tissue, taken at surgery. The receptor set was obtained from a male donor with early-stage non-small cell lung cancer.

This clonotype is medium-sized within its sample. The CDR3, as DNA: TGTGCCAGCAGGCAACAGCCGAACACTGAAGCTTTCTTT. It translates to CASRQQPNTEAFF. This chain joins TRBV2 and TRBJ1-1; D is undetermined. The CDR3 sequence is 13 residues long. Per germline, CDR1 SNHLY and CDR2 FYNNEI. Between the trimmed V and J ends, which lost 6 bases and 1 base, there was a span of 9 bases.

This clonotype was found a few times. CDR3 nucleotide sequence: TGTGCCAGCAAGTCAGGGGAAGGGCCAGCTACGCAGTATTTT. It codes for CASKSGEGPATQYF. The rearrangement uses TRBV27 and TRBJ2-3, with a possible D match to TRBD1 (6 bases). This CDR3 contains 14 residues. The V end lost 7 bases, the J end lost 8 bases, and 19 bases lay between the germline ends. CDR1 is MNHEY and CDR2 is SMNVEV in the germline V gene (reference sequence).

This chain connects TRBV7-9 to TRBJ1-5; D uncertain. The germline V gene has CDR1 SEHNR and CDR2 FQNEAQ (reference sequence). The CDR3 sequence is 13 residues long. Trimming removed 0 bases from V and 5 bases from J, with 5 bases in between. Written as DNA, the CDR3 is TGTGCCAGCAGCTTAGCTTGGGATCAGCCCCAGCATTTT. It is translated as CASSLAWDQPQHF.

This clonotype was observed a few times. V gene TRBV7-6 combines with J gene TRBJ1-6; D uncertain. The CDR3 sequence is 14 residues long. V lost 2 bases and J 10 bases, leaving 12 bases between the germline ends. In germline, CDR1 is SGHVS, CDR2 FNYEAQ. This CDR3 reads CASSLNGVRSPLHF. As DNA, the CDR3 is TGTGCCAGCAGCTTAAACGGGGTTCGATCACCCCTCCACTTT.

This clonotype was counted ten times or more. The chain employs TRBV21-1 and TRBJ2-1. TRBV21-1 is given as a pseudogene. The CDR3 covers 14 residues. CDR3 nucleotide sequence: TGTGCCAGCTGGGGAACGGGGAAGAAGAATGAGCAGTTCTTC. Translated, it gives CASWGTGKKNEQFF.

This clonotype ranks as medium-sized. DNA of the CDR3: TGCGCCAGCAGCTACGGGACTAGCGGGCCAAGGGAGCTGTTTTTT. This encodes CASSYGTSGPRELFF. The chain links TRBV5-1 to TRBJ2-2; 12 bases are shared with TRBD2. V gave up 3 bases and J gave up 9 bases; unmatched junction bases: 6. The CDR3 runs 15 residues. Germline-derived CDR1 and CDR2 are SGHRS and YFSETQ.

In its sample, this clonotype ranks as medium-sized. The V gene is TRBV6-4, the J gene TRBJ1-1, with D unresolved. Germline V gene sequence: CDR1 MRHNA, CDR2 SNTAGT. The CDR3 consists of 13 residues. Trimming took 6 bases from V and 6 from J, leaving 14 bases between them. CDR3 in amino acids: CASRDPIAAEAFF. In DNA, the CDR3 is TGTGCCAGCAGAGATCCGATAGCCGCTGAAGCTTTCTTT.

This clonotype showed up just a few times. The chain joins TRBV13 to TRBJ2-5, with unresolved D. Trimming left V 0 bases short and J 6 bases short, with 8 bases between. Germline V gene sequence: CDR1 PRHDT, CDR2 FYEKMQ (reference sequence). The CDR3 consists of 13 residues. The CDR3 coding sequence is TGTGCCAGCAGCTTAGGGGAGATACAGACCCAGTACTTC. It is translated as CASSLGEIQTQYF.

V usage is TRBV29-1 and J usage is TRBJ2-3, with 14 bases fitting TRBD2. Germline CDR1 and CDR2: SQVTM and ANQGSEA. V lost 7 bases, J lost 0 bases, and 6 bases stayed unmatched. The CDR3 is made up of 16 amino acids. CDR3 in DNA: TGCAGCGCCCCGGGACTAGCGGGAGTTAGCACAGATACGCAGTATTTT. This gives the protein CSAPGLAGVSTDTQYF.

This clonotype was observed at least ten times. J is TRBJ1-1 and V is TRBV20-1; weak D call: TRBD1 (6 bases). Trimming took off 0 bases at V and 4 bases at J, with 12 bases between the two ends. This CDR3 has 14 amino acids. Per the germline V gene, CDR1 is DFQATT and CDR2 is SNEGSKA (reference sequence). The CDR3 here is CSAREFRQATEAFF. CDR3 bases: TGCAGTGCTAGAGAGTTTAGACAGGCCACTGAAGCTTTCTTT.

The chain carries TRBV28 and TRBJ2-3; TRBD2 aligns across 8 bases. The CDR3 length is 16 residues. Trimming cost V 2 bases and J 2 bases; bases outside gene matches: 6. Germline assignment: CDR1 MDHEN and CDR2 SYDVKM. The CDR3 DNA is TGTGCCAGCAGTTTACTGCGACTAGCGACCACAGATACGCAGTATTTT. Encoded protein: CASSLLRLATTDTQYF.

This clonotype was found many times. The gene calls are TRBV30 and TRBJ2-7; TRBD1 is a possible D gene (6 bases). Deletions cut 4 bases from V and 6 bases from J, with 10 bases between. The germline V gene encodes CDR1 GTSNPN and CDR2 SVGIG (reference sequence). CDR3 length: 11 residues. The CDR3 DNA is TGTGCCTGGACCGCAGGGGTCGAGCAGTACTTC. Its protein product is CAWTAGVEQYF. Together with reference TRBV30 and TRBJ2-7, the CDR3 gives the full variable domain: SQTIHQWPATLVQPVGSPLSLECTVEGTSNPNLYWYRQAAGRGLQLLFYSVGIGQISSEVPQNLSASRPQDRQFILSSKKLLLSDSGFYLCAWTAGVEQYFGPGTRLTVT.